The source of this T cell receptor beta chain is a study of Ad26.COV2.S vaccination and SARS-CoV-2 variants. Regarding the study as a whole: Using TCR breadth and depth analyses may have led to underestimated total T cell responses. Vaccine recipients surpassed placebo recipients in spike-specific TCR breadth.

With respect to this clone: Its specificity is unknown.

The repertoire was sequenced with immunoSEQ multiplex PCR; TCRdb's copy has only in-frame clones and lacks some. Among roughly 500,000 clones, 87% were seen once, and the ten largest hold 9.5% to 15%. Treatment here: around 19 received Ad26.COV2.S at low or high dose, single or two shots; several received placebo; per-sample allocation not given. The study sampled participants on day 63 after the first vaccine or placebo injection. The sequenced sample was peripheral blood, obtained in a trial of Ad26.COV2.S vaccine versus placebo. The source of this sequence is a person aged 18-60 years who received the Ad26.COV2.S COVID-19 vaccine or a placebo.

The CDR3 region is CASSPGGSSYNEQFF. Written as DNA, the CDR3 is TGTGCCAGCAGCCCGGGGGGAAGCTCCTACAATGAGCAGTTCTTC. The chain employs TRBV5-4 and TRBJ2-1; TRBD2 matches at 7 bases. The germline V gene has CDR1 SGHNT and CDR2 YYREEE (reference sequence). Unmatched junction bases numbered 4, after V lost 4 bases and J lost 0 bases. CDR3 length: 15 amino acids. Complete variable domain (other parts from reference TRBV5-4 and TRBJ2-1): ETGVTQSPTHLIKTRGQQVTLRCSSQSGHNTVSWYQQALGQGPQFIFQYYREEENGRGNFPPRFSGLQFPNYSSELNVNALELDDSALYLCASSPGGSSYNEQFFGPGTRLTVL.